This T cell receptor beta chain was retrieved from a study of cytomegalovirus exposure and HLA in healthy donors. Study in general: Findings of an earlier analysis included around 120 million unique TCR beta sequences from about 180 million T cells.

This clone was found once. Antigen specificity is unknown. CDR3 length: 14 amino acids. The germline CDR1 and CDR2 sequences are SGHRS and YFSETQ. Trimming left V 4 bases short and J 6 bases short, with 14 bases between. PCR employed 60 Vbeta and 13 Jbeta primers. Clones were sequenced by immunoSEQ multiplex PCR, and TCRdb holds only the in-frame ones, with some missing. The sample carries 75,000 to 95,000 clones, over 60% recorded once. General study findings and limits: Among the CMV-associated chains, three were confirmed in vitro as specific for CMV antigens.

The sequenced sample was PBMCs. This rearrangement joins TRBV5-1 to TRBJ2-1, with D possibly being TRBD2 (6 bases). The TCR originated in a man younger than 45 in good health and CMV-seronegative. CDR3 in amino acids: CASSHNQAGNEQFF. CDR3 in DNA: TGCGCCAGCAGCCACAACCAAGCGGGCAATGAGCAGTTCTTC.